This paragraph covers one TCR beta chain sequence. The antigen is unknown. MiXCR, applied by TCRdb to the reads, yields one record per CDR3 protein. The sample contains hundreds of thousands of distinct CDR3 sequences, about 17% of which appear only once. The entry originates in a study of T cell repertoires in cytomegalovirus infection. Study summary: Indications came from public TCR beta signatures; they pointed to CMV infection and to a matching HLA type. General study findings and limits: Ex vivo responses were dominated by HLA-C-restricted CMV-specific TCR beta clonotypes. Individuals carrying CMV plus the relevant HLA were identified by cumulative frequency of public TCR beta families.

V was clipped by 4 bases and J by 6 bases, with 18 bases between them. CDR3 length equals 16 residues. CDR1 is LGHNA, CDR2 YNFKEQ, per germline. This TCR came from a human donor in good health (CMV status not recorded). Some clones in this sample may be carry-over from other donors' samples. J is TRBJ2-2 and V is TRBV4-2; D not resolved. Source material: PBMCs. CDR3 protein: CASSPSVQPGAGELFF. The CDR3 DNA sequence: TGTGCCAGCAGCCCCTCAGTGCAGCCTGGCGCCGGGGAGCTGTTTTTT.